The following is a T cell receptor beta chain sequence with its context. These data come from a study of blood T cell repertoires in COVID-19. Study background: COVID-19 samples collected from the United States, Italy and Spain covered acute and convalescent phases. From T cells, B-cell-depleted T cells, or PBMCs came the material, which was cDNA or gDNA.

Germline V gene data show CDR1 as MNHNS and CDR2 as SASEGT. The J segment lost 6 bases and the V segment lost 4 bases, leaving 15 bases of the junction unmatched. CDR3 length: 16 residues. Original processing notes: Using reference gene primer amplification, nucleated cell counts were estimated. Produced via immunoSEQ multiplex PCR; TCRdb's table is partial and in-frame only. D and trimming were read from the DNA, whereas the V and J calls and clone size are those reported in that table. Altogether about 440,000 clones are present, roughly 89% being singletons, with the ten largest covering roughly 4%.

This chain joins TRBV6-1 and TRBJ2-7; 7 bases align to TRBD1. This clonotype originated in a woman in her 30s with acute or convalescent COVID-19. Material for sequencing was peripheral blood. The CDR3 loop reads CASSAPYTGAFGEQYF. For the CDR3, the DNA is TGTGCCAGCAGTGCACCATACACAGGGGCGTTTGGCGAGCAGTACTTC.